This entry features one T cell receptor (beta chain) sequence. CDR1 SGHRS and CDR2 YFSETQ come from the germline V gene. The CDR3 contains 15 residues. Between the trimmed V and J ends, which lost 7 bases and 0 bases, there was a span of 15 bases. This entry is derived from a study of shared clonotypes between healthy human individuals. Only in-frame clones appear in the TCRdb table, and some are missing; sequencing was by immunoSEQ multiplex PCR. Here the sample spans 2 million to 2.5 million clones, more than 90% being singletons. The clonotype comes from a young man in good health. The chain couples TRBV5-1 to TRBJ2-3; TRBD2 might be the D (6 bases). What was sequenced was naive CD4+ T cells sorted from blood. The sample's subset: CD45RA+ positively selected. The CDR3 here is CASVLGGSSTDTQYF. The CDR3 DNA reads as TGCGCCAGCGTCTTGGGGGGTTCTAGCACAGATACGCAGTATTTT. The complete variable domain, with remaining parts taken from reference TRBV5-1 and TRBJ2-3, reads KAGVTQTPRYLIKTRGQQVTLSCSPISGHRSVSWYQQTPGQGLQFLFEYFSETQRNKGNFPGRFSGRQFSNSRSEMNVSTLELGDSALYLCASVLGGSSTDTQYFGPGTRLTVL.